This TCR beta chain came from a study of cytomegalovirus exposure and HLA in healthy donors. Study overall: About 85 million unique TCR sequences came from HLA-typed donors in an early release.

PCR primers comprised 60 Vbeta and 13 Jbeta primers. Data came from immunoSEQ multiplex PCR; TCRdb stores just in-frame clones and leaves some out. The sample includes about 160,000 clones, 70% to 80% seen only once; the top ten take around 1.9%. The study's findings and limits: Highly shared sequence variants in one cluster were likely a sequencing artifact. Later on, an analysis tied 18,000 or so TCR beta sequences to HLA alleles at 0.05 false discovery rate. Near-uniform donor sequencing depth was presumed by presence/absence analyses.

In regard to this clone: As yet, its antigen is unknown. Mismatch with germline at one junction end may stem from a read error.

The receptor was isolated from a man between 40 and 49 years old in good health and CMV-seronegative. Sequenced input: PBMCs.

CDR3 protein: CSSSPGRLARTYEQYF. In nucleotides, the CDR3 is TGTTCCAGCAGCCCGGGGCGACTAGCGAGAACCTACGAGCAGTACTTC. The chain employs TRBV7-9 and TRBJ2-7; TRBD2 agrees at 8 bases. The CDR3 loop spans 16 amino acids. The germline V gene has CDR1 SEHNR and CDR2 FQNEAQ (reference sequence).